This TCR beta chain was sequenced in a study of cytomegalovirus exposure and HLA in healthy donors. General study results and limits: In a later analysis, around 18,000 TCR beta sequences were associated with HLA alleles at 0.05 false discovery rate. Further analysis was carried out later, and it showed several of the most significant clusters appearing linked to common viral pathogens.

To note about this clone: Antigen specificity is unknown.

Trimming left V 6 bases short and J 6 bases short, with 17 bases between. In germline, CDR1 is MNHEY, CDR2 SMNVEV (reference sequence). The CDR3 contains 15 residues. PCR primers comprised 60 Vbeta and 13 Jbeta primers. Here immunoSEQ multiplex PCR was the method, and the copy in TCRdb shows in-frame clones only, minus some. The sample carries around 300,000 clones, roughly 70% recorded once. The sample consisted of PBMCs. The V and J genes are TRBV27 and TRBJ2-2; weak D call: TRBD2 (6 bases). This sequence was found in a female donor in good health and CMV-seronegative. CDR3 in DNA: TGTGCCAGCAGAGGGACTTGGTTGGGCCCCGGGGAGCTGTTTTTT. Its protein is CASRGTWLGPGELFF.